The clone carrying this T cell receptor (beta chain) came up a few times. Antigen specificity is unknown. This sample was taken from a study of identical twins. Study-level findings and limits: For monozygotic twins, models underestimated out-of-frame TCR alpha sharing. The degree of excess twin sharing was weaker in beta out-of-frame sequences. Because invariant MAIT and iNKT cells could be present, zero-insertion analyses could be partly confounded.

Healthy Caucasians supplied all donations. Using its own MiXCR run on the 5' RACE reads, TCRdb lists one record per CDR3 protein. The sample records about 1.7 million distinct CDR3 sequences, about 31% being singletons. V was trimmed by 5 bases and J by 5 bases, leaving 16 bases between them. Per germline, CDR1 SGHTS and CDR2 YDEGEE. The CDR3 covers 14 residues. The sequence was collected from a newborn girl in good health. The chain has TRBV5-8 and TRBJ1-2; D unresolved. The sample was cord blood. Here the CDR3 reads CASSSGPSKYGYTF. CDR3 DNA: TGTGCCAGCAGTTCCGGGCCGTCGAAATATGGCTACACCTTC.